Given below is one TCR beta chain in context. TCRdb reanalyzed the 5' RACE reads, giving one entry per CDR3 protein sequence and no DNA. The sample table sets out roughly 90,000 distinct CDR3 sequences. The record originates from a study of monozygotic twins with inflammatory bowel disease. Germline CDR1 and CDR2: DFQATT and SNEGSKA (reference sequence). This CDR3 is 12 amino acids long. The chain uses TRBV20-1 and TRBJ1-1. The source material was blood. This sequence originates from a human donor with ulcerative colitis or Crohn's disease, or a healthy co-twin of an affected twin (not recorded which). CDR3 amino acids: CSATRGNTEAFF.